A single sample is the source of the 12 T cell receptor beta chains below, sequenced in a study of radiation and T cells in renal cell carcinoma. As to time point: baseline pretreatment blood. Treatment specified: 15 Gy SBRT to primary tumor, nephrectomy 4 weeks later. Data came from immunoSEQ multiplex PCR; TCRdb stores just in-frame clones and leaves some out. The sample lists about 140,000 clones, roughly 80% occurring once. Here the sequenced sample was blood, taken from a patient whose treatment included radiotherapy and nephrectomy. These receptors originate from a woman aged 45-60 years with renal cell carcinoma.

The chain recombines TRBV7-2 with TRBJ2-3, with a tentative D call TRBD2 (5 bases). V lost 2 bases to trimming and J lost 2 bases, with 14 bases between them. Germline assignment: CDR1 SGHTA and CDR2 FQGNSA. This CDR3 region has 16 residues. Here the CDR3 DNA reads TGTGCCAGCAGCTTAACTAGTCCCTCTGCCACAGATACGCAGTATTTT. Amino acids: CASSLTSPSATDTQYF. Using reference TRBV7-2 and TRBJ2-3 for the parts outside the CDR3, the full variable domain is GAGVSQSPSNKVTEKGKDVELRCDPISGHTALYWYRQSLGQGLEFLIYFQGNSAPDKSGLPSDRFSAERTGGSVSTLTIQRTQQEDSAVYLCASSLTSPSATDTQYFGPGTRLTVL.

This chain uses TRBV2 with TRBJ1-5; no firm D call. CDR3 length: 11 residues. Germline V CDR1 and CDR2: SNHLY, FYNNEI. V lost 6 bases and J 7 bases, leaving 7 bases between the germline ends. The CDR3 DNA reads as TGTGCCAGCAGAAAAGGACAGCCCCAGCATTTT. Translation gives CASRKGQPQHF.

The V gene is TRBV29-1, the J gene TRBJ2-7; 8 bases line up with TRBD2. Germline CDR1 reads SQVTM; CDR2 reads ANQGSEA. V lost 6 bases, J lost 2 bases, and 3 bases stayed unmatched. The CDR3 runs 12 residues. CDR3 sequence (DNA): TGCAGCGTCGGGGGGGGGACCTACGAGCAGTACTTC. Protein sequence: CSVGGGTYEQYF.

The DNA for the CDR3 is TGTGCCAGCAGCTTAACCGATCAGCCCCAGCATTTT. This translates into CASSLTDQPQHF. The V gene is TRBV7-3, the J gene TRBJ1-5; D not certain. The germline CDR1 and CDR2 sequences are SGHTA and FQGTGA. V lost 0 bases and J lost 5, with 2 bases in between. CDR3 length: 12 residues. The whole variable domain, remainder taken from reference TRBV7-3 and TRBJ1-5, is GAGVSQTPSNKVTEKGKYVELRCDPISGHTALYWYRQSLGQGPEFLIYFQGTGAADDSGLPNDRFFAVRPEGSVSTLKIQRTERGDSAVYLCASSLTDQPQHFGDGTRLSIL.

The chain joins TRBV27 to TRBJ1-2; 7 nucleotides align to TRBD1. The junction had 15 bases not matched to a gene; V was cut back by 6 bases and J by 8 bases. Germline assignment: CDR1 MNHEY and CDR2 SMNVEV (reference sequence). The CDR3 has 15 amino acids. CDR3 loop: CASSLISGGPGGYTF. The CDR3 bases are TGTGCCAGCAGCCTTATATCAGGGGGTCCGGGGGGCTACACCTTC.

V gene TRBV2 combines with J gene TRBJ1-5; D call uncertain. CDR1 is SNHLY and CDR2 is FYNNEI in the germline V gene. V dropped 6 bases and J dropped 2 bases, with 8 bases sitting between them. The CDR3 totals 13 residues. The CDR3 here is CASRLDGNQPQHF. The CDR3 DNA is TGTGCCAGCAGGCTGGACGGCAATCAGCCCCAGCATTTT.

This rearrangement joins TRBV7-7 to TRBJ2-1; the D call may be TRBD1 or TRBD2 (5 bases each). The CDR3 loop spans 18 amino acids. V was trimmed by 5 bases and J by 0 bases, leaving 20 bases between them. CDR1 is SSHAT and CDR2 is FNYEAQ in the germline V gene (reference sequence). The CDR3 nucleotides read TGTGCCAGCAGCCGACGGGCTAGCCGGGGCCCCTCCTACAATGAGCAGTTCTTC. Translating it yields CASSRRASRGPSYNEQFF.

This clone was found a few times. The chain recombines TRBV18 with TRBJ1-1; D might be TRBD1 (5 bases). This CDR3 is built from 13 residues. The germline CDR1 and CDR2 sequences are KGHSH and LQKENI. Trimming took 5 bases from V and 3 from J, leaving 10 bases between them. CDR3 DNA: TGTGCCAGCTCAGGGGAAGGGGACACTGAAGCTTTCTTT. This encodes CASSGEGDTEAFF.

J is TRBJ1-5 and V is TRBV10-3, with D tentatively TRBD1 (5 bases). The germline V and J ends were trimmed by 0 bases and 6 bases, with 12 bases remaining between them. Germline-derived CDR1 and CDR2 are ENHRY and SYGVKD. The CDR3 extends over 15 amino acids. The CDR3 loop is CAISESTGRIQPQHF. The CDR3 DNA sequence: TGTGCCATCAGTGAGTCAACAGGCAGGATTCAGCCCCAGCATTTT.

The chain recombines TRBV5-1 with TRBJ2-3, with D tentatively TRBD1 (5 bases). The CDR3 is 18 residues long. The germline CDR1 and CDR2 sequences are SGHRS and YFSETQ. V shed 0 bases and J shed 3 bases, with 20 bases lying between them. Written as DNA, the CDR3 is TGCGCCAGCAGCTTGGGGGCTTTCTTGGGGCGCAATACAGATACGCAGTATTTT. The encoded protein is CASSLGAFLGRNTDTQYF. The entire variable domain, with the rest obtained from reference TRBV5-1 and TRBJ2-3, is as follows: KAGVTQTPRYLIKTRGQQVTLSCSPISGHRSVSWYQQTPGQGLQFLFEYFSETQRNKGNFPGRFSGRQFSNSRSEMNVSTLELGDSALYLCASSLGAFLGRNTDTQYFGPGTRLTVL.

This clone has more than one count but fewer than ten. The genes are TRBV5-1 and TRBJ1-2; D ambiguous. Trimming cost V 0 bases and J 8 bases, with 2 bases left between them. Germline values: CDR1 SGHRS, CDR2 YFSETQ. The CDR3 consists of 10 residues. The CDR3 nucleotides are TGCGCCAGCAGCTTGGAAGGCTACACCTTC. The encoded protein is CASSLEGYTF.

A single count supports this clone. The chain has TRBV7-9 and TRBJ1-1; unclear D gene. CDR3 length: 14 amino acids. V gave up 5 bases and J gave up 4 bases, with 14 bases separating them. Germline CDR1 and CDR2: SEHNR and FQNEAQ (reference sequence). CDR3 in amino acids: CASSPLRSGTEAFF. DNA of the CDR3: TGTGCCAGCAGCCCGCTGAGGTCGGGCACTGAAGCTTTCTTT.